Listed below are T cell receptor beta chains from one sample, sequenced in a study of blood T cell repertoires in COVID-19. Method: immunoSEQ multiplex PCR; TCRdb's copy keeps in-frame clones and lacks some. Altogether 88,000 or so clones are present, 85% being singletons, with the ten largest covering 3.5% to 4%. Sequenced material: peripheral blood. These receptors all come from a man between 60 and 75 years old with acute or convalescent COVID-19. The CDR3 runs from the conserved cysteine through the conserved F or W. The order of the fields is CDR3 length, D gene, clone size, J gene, V gene, CDR3 DNA, CDR3 protein. D genes are given only for firm matches. Size values are once, few and many counts, or a class for expanded clones, and some rows have none.

>15|TRBD2|.|TRBJ2-3|TRBV11-2
TGTGCCAGCAGCTTAGATCCGGGACTAGCGGGAACGCAGTATTTT
CASSLDPGLAGTQYF
>14|.|.|TRBJ1-2|TRBV6-5
TGTGCCAGCAGTTTCAGGGCGGCTAACTATGGCTACACCTTC
CASSFRAANYGYTF
>15|TRBD1|.|TRBJ2-1|TRBV6-4
TGTGCCAGCAGTGTAGACAGGGGGCTTAACAATGAGCAGTTCTTC
CASSVDRGLNNEQFF
>14|.|.|TRBJ1-5|TRBV27
TGTGCCAGCAGTTTATCGGGCTACCTCCAGCCCCAGCATTTT
CASSLSGYLQPQHF
>14|.|few|TRBJ1-6|TRBV6-2/TRBV6-3
TGTGCCAGCAGTTACTCGCGCGATAATTCACCCCTCCACTTT
CASSYSRDNSPLHF
>14|.|.|TRBJ1-1|TRBV5-1
TGCGCCAGCAGCTTGGCAGGCTCGAACACTGAAGCTTTCTTT
CASSLAGSNTEAFF
>15|.|.|TRBJ2-1|TRBV21-1
TGTGCCAGCATCGATCCTGGGACTAGCGGGACTGAGCAGTTCTTC
CASIDPGTSGTEQFF
>15|.|.|TRBJ1-5|TRBV6-2/TRBV6-3
TGTGCCAGCAGCCGCGGCGTCGCAGACAATCAGCCCCAGCATTTT
CASSRGVADNQPQHF
>15|.|.|TRBJ2-5|TRBV10-3
TGTGCCATCAGCGCCGGGACACCTTCTTCGGAGACCCAGTACTTC
CAISAGTPSSETQYF
>14|.|.|TRBJ2-1|TRBV23-1
TGCGCCAGCAGTATCTGGACAGTATACAATGAGCAGTTCTTC
CASSIWTVYNEQFF
>16|TRBD2|.|TRBJ2-2|TRBV6-6
TGTGCCAGCAGTTACGATAGCGGGGCGAACACCGGGGAGCTGTTTTTT
CASSYDSGANTGELFF
>14|.|.|TRBJ2-7|TRBV30
TGTGCCTGGAGTGTAAGCCCGGGCTCCTACGAGCAGTACTTC
CAWSVSPGSYEQYF
>16|.|few|TRBJ1-2|TRBV18
TGTGCCAGCTCACCAACGGGAGGGAGAGTTGACTATGGCTACACCTTC
CASSPTGGRVDYGYTF
>13|TRBD2|.|TRBJ2-3|TRBV7-8
TGTGCCAGCGCAGGCCGGGGGGGAGATACGCAGTATTTT
CASAGRGGDTQYF
>15|TRBD2|.|TRBJ2-7|TRBV13
TGTGCCAGCAGCTTAGGAGTAGCGGGGGCCTACGAGCAGTACTTC
CASSLGVAGAYEQYF
>11|.|few|TRBJ2-7|TRBV6-5
TGTGCCAGCAGTACAGGGATTGAGCAGTACTTC
CASSTGIEQYF
>14|TRBD2|.|TRBJ2-1|TRBV5-4
TGTGCCAGCAGCCGGGACGGGGGGTACAATGAGCAGTTCTTC
CASSRDGGYNEQFF
>11|.|.|TRBJ2-4|TRBV20-1
TGCAGTGCTAGCCAGGGAAACATTCAGTACTTC
CSASQGNIQYF
>15|.|medium-sized|TRBJ2-7|TRBV6-5
TGTGCCAGCAGTTACCCAGACAGGTTTCCCTACGAGCAGTACTTC
CASSYPDRFPYEQYF
>22|TRBD2|once|TRBJ2-7|TRBV19
TGTGCCAGTAGTCCTAGCGGGACTTGGGGGACTAGCGGGAGGGTGGCTTCCTACGAGCAGTACTTC
CASSPSGTWGTSGRVASYEQYF
>15|.|.|TRBJ2-7|TRBV2
TGTGCCAGCAGTGAATGGAGAAGGAATTTCTACGAGCAGTACTTC
CASSEWRRNFYEQYF
>14|.|.|TRBJ1-5|TRBV30
TGTGCCTGGAGTCCCGGGAATCGGAATCAGCCCCAGCATTTT
CAWSPGNRNQPQHF
>16|TRBD2|.|TRBJ2-5|TRBV14
TGTGCCAGCAGCCAAGGGACTAGCGGTTGGGGAGAGACCCAGTACTTC
CASSQGTSGWGETQYF
>18|TRBD2|once|TRBJ2-3|TRBV11-2
TGTGCCAGCAGCTTCGGGACTAGCGGGAGGGGGGGCACAGATACGCAGTATTTT
CASSFGTSGRGGTDTQYF
>13|.|.|TRBJ2-1|TRBV18
TGTGCCAGCTCACCAGGACAGTACAATGAGCAGTTCTTC
CASSPGQYNEQFF
>16|TRBD1|.|TRBJ1-6|TRBV7-9
TGTGCCAGCAGCTTGGGTCTCGGGACAGGGATTTCACCCCTCCACTTT
CASSLGLGTGISPLHF
>15|TRBD1|once|TRBJ2-1|TRBV5-1
TGCGCCAGCAGCTTGGAGGACAGGGGGCCTAATGAGCAGTTCTTC
CASSLEDRGPNEQFF
>16|TRBD2|.|TRBJ2-2|TRBV5-4
TGTGCCAGCAGCCCGACTAGCGGGATGAACACCGGGGAGCTGTTTTTT
CASSPTSGMNTGELFF
>15|TRBD1|.|TRBJ2-7|TRBV19
TGTGCCAGTAGTCCCACCGGGACAGGGGTTTACGAGCAGTACTTC
CASSPTGTGVYEQYF
>15|.|.|TRBJ2-3|TRBV6-6
TGTGCCAGCAGTTCCTCCAGGAGGAGCGCAGATACGCAGTATTTT
CASSSSRRSADTQYF
>13|.|.|TRBJ2-3|TRBV7-9
TGTGCCAGCAGCGCCGAGTTGTTAGATACGCAGTATTTT
CASSAELLDTQYF
>14|TRBD2|once|TRBJ2-5|TRBV11-2
TGTGCCAGCAGCTTACTAGCGGGGCAAGAGACCCAGTACTTC
CASSLLAGQETQYF
>16|.|few|TRBJ1-5|TRBV6-5
TGTGCCAGCAGTTACTCGGGGCCTTATAGCAATCAGCCCCAGCATTTT
CASSYSGPYSNQPQHF
>15|.|.|TRBJ2-7|TRBV15
TGTGCCACCAGCAGAGATTTAAGGGGGATTGGCGAGCAGTACTTC
CATSRDLRGIGEQYF
>15|TRBD2|.|TRBJ2-3|TRBV19
TGTGCCAGTAGGTGGACTAGCAGTCTCACAGATACGCAGTATTTT
CASRWTSSLTDTQYF
>14|TRBD1|.|TRBJ2-2|TRBV6-5
TGTGCCAGCAGAGGACAGGGGGAAACCGGGGAGCTGTTTTTT
CASRGQGETGELFF
>17|TRBD1|many|TRBJ1-5|TRBV27
TGTGCCAGCCGCGCGGACAGGGGCATTTATAGCAATCAGCCCCAGCATTTT
CASRADRGIYSNQPQHF
>18|TRBD2|.|TRBJ2-5|TRBV6-1
TGTGCCAGCAGTGAGCACCCCCCCTCAAGCGGGGCCCAAGAGACCCAGTACTTC
CASSEHPPSSGAQETQYF
>15|TRBD1|.|TRBJ1-2|TRBV28
TGTGCCAGCAGTCCGCCGACAGGGGGCGGCTATGGCTACACCTTC
CASSPPTGGGYGYTF
>14|TRBD1|.|TRBJ1-6|TRBV10-3
TGTGCCATCAGAGGGACAGGGTTTGATTCACCCCTCCACTTT
CAIRGTGFDSPLHF
>16|.|.|TRBJ2-5|TRBV7-2
TGTGCCAGCAGCTCAAAGGGACAAACGGCGGTAAAGACCCAGTACTTC
CASSSKGQTAVKTQYF
>15|.|.|TRBJ1-1|TRBV15
TGTGCCACCAGCAGAGGTAGCAGGGTGAACACTGAAGCTTTCTTT
CATSRGSRVNTEAFF
>15|TRBD2|once|TRBJ2-5|TRBV3-1/TRBV3-2
TGTGCCAGCAGCCCCATGCGGGGGGCCAGGAAGACCCAGTACTTC
CASSPMRGARKTQYF
>16|.|once|TRBJ1-5|TRBV20-1
TGCAGTGCTAGTCGGGGGGGGGCACGGAGCAATCAGCCCCAGCATTTT
CSASRGGARSNQPQHF
>15|.|.|TRBJ2-7|TRBV10-1
TGCGCCAGCAGTGAGGAGCGGAGAGGCTCCTACGAGCAGTACTTC
CASSEERRGSYEQYF
>13|.|.|TRBJ2-1|TRBV19
TGTGCCAGTAGTACAGGACTCTGGGATGAGCAGTTCTTC
CASSTGLWDEQFF
>16|.|.|TRBJ1-5|TRBV4-1
TGCGCCAGCAGCCATTTATGGGCACCTAGCAATCAGCCCCAGCATTTT
CASSHLWAPSNQPQHF
>13|.|.|TRBJ2-7|TRBV5-6
TGTGCCAGCAGCTTGGTACAGGGTTTCGAGCAGTACTTC
CASSLVQGFEQYF